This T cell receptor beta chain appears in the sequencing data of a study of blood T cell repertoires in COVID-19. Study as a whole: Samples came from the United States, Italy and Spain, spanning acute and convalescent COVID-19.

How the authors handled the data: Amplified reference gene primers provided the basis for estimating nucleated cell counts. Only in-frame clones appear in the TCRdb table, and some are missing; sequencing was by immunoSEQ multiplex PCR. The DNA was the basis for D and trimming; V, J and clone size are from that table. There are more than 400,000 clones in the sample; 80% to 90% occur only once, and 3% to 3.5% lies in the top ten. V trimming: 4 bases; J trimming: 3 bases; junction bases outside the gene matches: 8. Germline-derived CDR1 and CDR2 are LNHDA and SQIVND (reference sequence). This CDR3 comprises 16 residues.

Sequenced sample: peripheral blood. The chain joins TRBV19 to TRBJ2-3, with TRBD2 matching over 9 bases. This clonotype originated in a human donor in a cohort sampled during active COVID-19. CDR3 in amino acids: CASSSMGAGGTDTQYF. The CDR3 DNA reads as TGTGCCAGTAGTAGCATGGGAGCGGGAGGTACAGATACGCAGTATTTT.